These 8 T cell receptor beta chains originate from one sample sequenced in a study of long-term antiretroviral therapy in people with HIV. immunoSEQ v3.0 was run at survey level. The table came from immunoSEQ multiplex PCR; TCRdb's copy has only in-frame clones and leaves some out. Of tens of thousands of clones detected, approximately 80% appear once; the ten largest clones hold 15% to 20%. The starting material was unsorted PBMCs, obtained 0.1 years before starting antiretroviral therapy. These receptor sequences come from a man younger than 35 with HIV.

The V gene is TRBV9, the J gene TRBJ1-2, with D perhaps TRBD1 (5 bases). CDR1 SGDLS and CDR2 YYNGEE come from the germline V gene. The V end lost 4 bases, the J end lost 8 bases, and 21 bases lay between the germline ends. The CDR3 runs 15 residues. CDR3 in amino acids: CASSKYSGISEGYTF. The CDR3 DNA is TGTGCCAGCAGCAAATACTCAGGGATTAGTGAGGGCTACACCTTC.

The CDR3 region has the DNA TGTGCCAGCGGCCCCCCCGGAGGTGATGGCTACACCTTC. Translated, it gives CASGPPGGDGYTF. J is TRBJ1-2 and V is TRBV7-9; D call uncertain. Between the trimmed V and J ends, which lost 8 bases and 6 bases, there was a span of 16 bases. The germline gives CDR1 SEHNR, CDR2 FQNEAQ (reference sequence). The length of the CDR3 is 13 residues.

This clone was counted once. The chain links TRBV5-1 to TRBJ2-3, with D uncertain. The CDR3 is 12 residues long. Germline assignment: CDR1 SGHRS and CDR2 YFSETQ. V gave up 0 bases and J gave up 2 bases, with 1 base separating them. This chain's CDR3 is CASSLATDTQYF. Here the CDR3 DNA reads TGCGCCAGCAGCTTGGCCACAGATACGCAGTATTTT.

This chain connects TRBV5-1 to TRBJ1-1; D remains unclear. The CDR3 sequence is 15 residues long. Germline V CDR1 and CDR2: SGHRS, YFSETQ. Trimming removed 0 bases at V and 4 bases at J, with 13 bases between. The CDR3 region has the DNA TGCGCCAGCAGCTTGGGGGGAGGGCCTTCCACTGAAGCTTTCTTT. Its protein is CASSLGGGPSTEAFF.

This chain's CDR3 is CASSLGMNTEAFF. Written as DNA, the CDR3 is TGTGCCAGCAGCTTGGGGATGAACACTGAAGCTTTCTTT. V and J are TRBV5-4 and TRBJ1-1; no clear D. The germline gives CDR1 SGHNT, CDR2 YYREEE (reference sequence). The CDR3 totals 13 residues. Trimming shortened V by 0 bases and J by 0 bases, and 3 bases separated the two germline ends.

The rearrangement joins TRBV29-1 to TRBJ2-1, with D possibly called TRBD1 or TRBD2 (5 bases each). Germline V gives CDR1 SQVTM, CDR2 ANQGSEA. This CDR3 is 13 amino acids long. V was trimmed by 6 bases and J by 9 bases, leaving 18 bases between them. In DNA form, the CDR3 reads TGCAGCGTGGGGGAAGGAGGTGGCGGTGAGCAGTTCTTC. Its protein is CSVGEGGGGEQFF.

A single count supports this clone. This sequence joins TRBV18 and TRBJ2-7; 9 positions agree with TRBD2. V lost 3 bases and J lost 4; bases outside the gene matches: 7. The CDR3 runs 15 residues. The germline V gene encodes CDR1 KGHSH and CDR2 LQKENI. The CDR3 DNA sequence: TGTGCCAGCTCACCCTTGGCGGGGGGGAATTACGAGCAGTACTTC. Its protein is CASSPLAGGNYEQYF.

The chain uses TRBV7-2 and TRBJ2-1; TRBD1 matches at 10 bases. The CDR3 contains 18 residues. V dropped 1 base and J dropped 8; count of bases not matched to a gene: 14. CDR1 and CDR2 (germline): SGHTA, FQGNSA. The CDR3 spells CASSLEYSGTGDVDEQFF. DNA of the CDR3: TGTGCCAGCAGCTTAGAATACTCTGGGACAGGGGATGTCGATGAGCAGTTCTTC.